A selection of T cell receptor beta chains follows, all from one sample in a study of cytomegalovirus exposure and HLA in healthy donors. The protocol was immunoSEQ multiplex PCR, while the TCRdb copy is restricted to in-frame clones and leaves out a portion. The repertoire holds some 110,000 clones, with about 80% as singletons. The specimen sequenced was PBMCs. These receptors were obtained from a man aged 45-60 years in good health and CMV-seropositive. CDR3s include the opening cysteine and the closing phenylalanine or tryptophan. D genes are given only for firm matches. Some rows have no size entry. The others give once, few or many, or a class for an expanded clone.

V gene	J gene	D gene	clone size	CDR3 DNA	CDR3 protein
TRBV30	TRBJ1-5	.	.	TGTGCCTGGAGTGTCGTAGGGAGGAACAATCAGCCCCAGCATTTT	CAWSVVGRNNQPQHF
TRBV25-1	TRBJ2-1	.	.	TGTGCCAGCAGTGAACGACACGGACTACCTGAGCAGTTCTTC	CASSERHGLPEQFF
TRBV5-1	TRBJ1-1	.	.	TGCGCCAGCAGCTTGGAGCTCAGGGGAGGGGCGTTTGAAGCTTTCTTT	CASSLELRGGAFEAFF
TRBV18	TRBJ1-2	TRBD1	.	TGTGCCAGCTCCCCAAACGACAGGGGTCGCGATGGCTACACCTTC	CASSPNDRGRDGYTF
TRBV5-8	TRBJ1-6	.	.	TGTGCCAGCAGCTTGCTACAGGGAGGGACACCCCTCCACTTT	CASSLLQGGTPLHF
TRBV5-4	TRBJ2-5	TRBD2	.	TGTGCCAGCAGCTTGAGCGGGAGGAAAGAGACCCAGTACTTC	CASSLSGRKETQYF
TRBV5-4	TRBJ2-7	.	.	TGTGCCAGCAGTTCAAACAGCTACGAGCAGTACTTC	CASSSNSYEQYF
TRBV5-4	TRBJ2-1	TRBD2	.	TGTGCCAGCAGCTTGAAGGGACTAGTTATTGAGCAGTTCTTC	CASSLKGLVIEQFF
TRBV28	TRBJ2-1	TRBD2	once	TGTGCCAGCAGTAATGGACTAGCGGGGGGCTGGGAGCAGTTCTTC	CASSNGLAGGWEQFF
TRBV18	TRBJ2-1	.	.	TGTGCCAGCTCAATCGGGTCCCGCGGGACTGAGCAGTTCTTC	CASSIGSRGTEQFF
TRBV25-1	TRBJ2-7	.	.	TGTGCCAGCAGGAGGGACACTGGCTTCGAGCAGTACTTC	CASRRDTGFEQYF
TRBV29-1	TRBJ2-5	.	.	TGCAGCGTTCAGGAGGGCCGAGAGACCCAGTACTTC	CSVQEGRETQYF
TRBV6-1	TRBJ2-7	TRBD1	few	TGTGCCAGCAGTGAAGGGGACAGACTCTACGAGCAGTACTTC	CASSEGDRLYEQYF
TRBV5-5	TRBJ2-3	TRBD1	.	TGTGCCAGCAGCTTCCCGGACAGGGGGGATACGCAGTATTTT	CASSFPDRGDTQYF
TRBV27	TRBJ1-2	TRBD1	.	TGTGCCAGCAGTTTATTGTCATTGGCTTTGGACAGGGGTCATGGCTACACCTTC	CASSLLSLALDRGHGYTF
TRBV9	TRBJ1-1	.	.	TGTGCCAGCAGCGCCGCTCCTTCGGGACACGTGAACACTGAAGCTTTCTTT	CASSAAPSGHVNTEAFF
TRBV11-2	TRBJ1-6	TRBD1	.	TGTGCCAGCAGCTTAGTAGGGGGGACAGTCAGTTCACCCCTCCACTTT	CASSLVGGTVSSPLHF
TRBV5-1	TRBJ2-2	TRBD2	.	TGCGCCAGCAGCTTGACTAGCGGGAGGGCCGGCGGGGAGCTGTTTTTT	CASSLTSGRAGGELFF
TRBV27	TRBJ2-2	TRBD1	.	TGTGCCAGCAGTAGCCGGACAGGAGTTAGCGGGGAGCTGTTTTTT	CASSSRTGVSGELFF
TRBV7-8	TRBJ1-3	.	.	TGTGCCAGCAGCTTAGATCACAGCTCTGGAAACACCATATATTTT	CASSLDHSSGNTIYF
TRBV29-1	TRBJ2-7	TRBD2	.	TGCAGCGTTGAAACCAGCGGGGTCACCTACGAGCAGTACTTC	CSVETSGVTYEQYF
TRBV5-4	TRBJ2-5	.	.	TGTGCCAGCAGCTTGGCAGGCAGGCCAGTCCAAGAGACCCAGTACTTC	CASSLAGRPVQETQYF
TRBV5-1	TRBJ2-3	.	.	TGCGCCAGCAGCTTGGATCGGGGGGCCCAAGTTTATACGCAGTATTTT	CASSLDRGAQVYTQYF
TRBV6-5	TRBJ2-2	.	.	TGTGCCAGCAGTTACTCCCAAGGGCAGGGTGCCGGGGAGCTGTTTTTT	CASSYSQGQGAGELFF
TRBV9	TRBJ1-3	.	.	TGTGCCAGCAGCGTCTCTTTTACAGGTTCTGGAAACACCATATATTTT	CASSVSFTGSGNTIYF
TRBV14	TRBJ1-6	.	few	TGTGCCAGCAGCCAATTAGGAGGGGCGAAATCACCCCTCCACTTT	CASSQLGGAKSPLHF
TRBV6-5	TRBJ1-1	.	once	TGTGCCAGCAGCCGGGAGACTGGGGCCACTGAAGCTTTCTTT	CASSRETGATEAFF